One and the same sample provided the 9 T cell receptor beta chains below, sequenced in a study of CD8 T cells in Susac syndrome (dated by TCRdb to the late 2010s). The library was obtained by the immunoSEQ multiplex PCR assay. RNA was extracted with the RNeasy kit and about 0.45 to 1 ug was reverse transcribed using random hexamers. TCRdb reworked the public reads: Q25 trimming with fastp, MiXCR clone assembly, productive beta chains retained. Rows are combined by CDR3 protein, so each entry shows the most common genes and DNA. For this sample the table gives tens of thousands of distinct CDR3 sequences, of which about 95% were detected only once. The ten top clones hold approximately 0.49% of the sample. The sequencing sample was made of CD8+ T cells from PBMCs. The origin of the receptors is a human donor with Susac syndrome.

CDR3 sequence (DNA): TGCAGCGTTGAGATTCGGCCCAACAATGAGCAGTTCTTC. Residues: CSVEIRPNNEQFF. The V and J genes are TRBV29-1 and TRBJ2-1; D gene uncertain. This CDR3 spans 13 amino acids. Germline V gene lookup returns CDR1 SQVTM and CDR2 ANQGSEA. The V gene lost 3 bases and the J gene lost 5 bases, with 11 bases spanning the gap.

The gene calls are TRBV4-1 and TRBJ2-1, with D tentatively TRBD2 (6 bases). Germline lookup yields CDR1 MGHRA and CDR2 YSYEKL. CDR3 size: 15 residues. Trimming left V 4 bases short and J 2 bases short, with 12 bases between. The CDR3 is CASSLLADTYNEQFF. As DNA, the CDR3 is TGCGCCAGCAGCCTTTTAGCGGACACCTACAATGAGCAGTTCTTC.

The chain couples TRBV28 to TRBJ2-4, with D maybe TRBD2 (6 bases). Deletions cut 6 bases from V and 5 bases from J, with 14 bases between. Germline loops: CDR1 MDHEN, CDR2 SYDVKM. CDR3 size: 14 residues. DNA for the CDR3: TGTGCCAGCAGGGCCCGGGACTTACAAAACATTCAGTACTTC. Translation gives CASRARDLQNIQYF.

V is TRBV6-5 and J is TRBJ2-2; D unresolved. Germline lookup yields CDR1 MNHEY and CDR2 SVGAGI. The CDR3 extends over 14 amino acids. Trimming removed 1 base at V and 5 bases at J, with 8 bases between. This CDR3 reads CASSYFSGTGELFF. Written as DNA, the CDR3 is TGTGCCAGCAGTTACTTTTCTGGGACCGGGGAGCTGTTTTTT.

This chain links TRBV7-8 with TRBJ2-5, with TRBD1 identical over 8 bases. Germline loops: CDR1 SGHVS, CDR2 FQNEAQ. V lost 5 bases to trimming and J lost 7 bases; unmatched junction nucleotides: 24. The CDR3 spans 19 residues. In DNA, the CDR3 is TGTGCCAGCAGCGCCGCGCGGACAGGGAGAGGACTTATGATCGTGACCCAGTACTTC. Encoded protein: CASSAARTGRGLMIVTQYF.

The V call is TRBV29-1, the J call TRBJ1-3, with 7 bases that match TRBD1. This CDR3 comprises 14 residues. V dropped 8 bases and J dropped 4; count of bases not matched to a gene: 11. Germline CDR1 SQVTM, CDR2 ANQGSEA. The CDR3 DNA is TGCAGCTCCCAGGGGGGGGTGAACGGAAACACCATATATTTT. This codes for CSSQGGVNGNTIYF.

Regarding this clonotype: This is likely a read error, given that the CDR3 carries no conserved phenylalanine or tryptophan at its end. It is unclear where the CDR3 begins or ends on the DNA, so no DNA is shown, and the CDR3 is as TCRdb lists it. The rearrangement joins TRBV5-6 to TRBJ2-1; whether TRBD2, the table's D call, matches the DNA was not checked. A total of 13 residues make up the CDR3, ends included. In germline, CDR1 is SGHDT, CDR2 YYEEEE. CDR3 loop: CASSWGTSAPRAV.

The chain recombines TRBV14 with TRBJ2-3; the D gene is possibly TRBD2 (6 bases). Germline V CDR1 and CDR2: SGHDN, FVKESK. CDR3 length: 14 amino acids. Trimming removed 7 bases from V and 0 bases from J, with 11 bases in between. CDR3: CASNSLASTDTQYF. CDR3 nucleotide sequence: TGTGCCAGCAATTCCCTAGCGAGCACAGATACGCAGTATTTT.

CDR3 coding DNA: TGTGCCAGCAGTAGGGGGCGCGTGGATACGCAGTATTTT. This translates into CASSRGRVDTQYF. This rearrangement joins TRBV12-3 or TRBV12-4 to TRBJ2-3, with 7 bases matching TRBD1. This CDR3 region has 13 residues. V gave up 5 bases and J gave up 6 bases; unmatched junction bases: 5.